This T cell receptor (beta chain) originates from a study of Ad26.COV2.S vaccination and SARS-CoV-2 variants. Study at large: The authors gave Ad26.COV2.S intramuscularly, either once or twice 56 days apart.

The germline V gene has CDR1 SGDLS and CDR2 YYNGEE. The CDR3 spans 13 residues. The V end was cut by 0 bases, the J end by 4 bases, with 7 bases between. Specified treatment: roughly 18 received Ad26.COV2.S at low or high dose, single or two shots; 5 received placebo; per-sample allocation not given. On day 63 after the first injection, vaccine and placebo recipients gave samples. Data came from immunoSEQ multiplex PCR; TCRdb stores just in-frame clones and leaves some out. The sample has about 320,000 clones; about 82% are singletons. The sequencing here drew on peripheral blood, taken in a trial of Ad26.COV2.S vaccine versus placebo. This clonotype was sampled from a person aged 18-60 years who received the Ad26.COV2.S COVID-19 vaccine or a placebo. The V gene is TRBV9, the J gene TRBJ1-2; D call uncertain. The DNA for the CDR3 is TGTGCCAGCAGCGTAGATCTGATCTATGGCTACACCTTC. Translating it yields CASSVDLIYGYTF.